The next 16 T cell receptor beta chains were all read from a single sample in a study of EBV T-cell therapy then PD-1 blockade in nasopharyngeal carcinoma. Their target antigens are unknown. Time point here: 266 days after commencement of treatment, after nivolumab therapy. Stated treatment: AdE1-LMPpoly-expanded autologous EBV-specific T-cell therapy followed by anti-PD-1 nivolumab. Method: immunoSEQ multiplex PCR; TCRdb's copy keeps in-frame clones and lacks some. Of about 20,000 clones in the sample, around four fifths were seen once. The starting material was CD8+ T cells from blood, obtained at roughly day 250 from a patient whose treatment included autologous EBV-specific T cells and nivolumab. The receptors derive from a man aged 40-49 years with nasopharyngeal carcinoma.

The CDR3 nucleotides are TGTGCCAGCACTCCAGGGACGGAGGCCTACGAGCAGTACTTC. Its translation is CASTPGTEAYEQYF. The chain joins TRBV6-5 to TRBJ2-7; either TRBD1 or TRBD2 may fit D (5 bases each). Trimming pared 7 bases from V and 2 bases from J, leaving 15 bases between. Germline V gene lookup returns CDR1 MNHEY and CDR2 SVGAGI. This CDR3 region has 14 residues.

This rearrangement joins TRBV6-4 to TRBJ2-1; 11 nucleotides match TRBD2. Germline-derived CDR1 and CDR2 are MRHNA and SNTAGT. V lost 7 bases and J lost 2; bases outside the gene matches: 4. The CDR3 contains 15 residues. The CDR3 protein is CASTKTSGAYNEQFF. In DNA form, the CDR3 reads TGTGCCAGCACCAAGACTAGCGGGGCCTACAATGAGCAGTTCTTC.

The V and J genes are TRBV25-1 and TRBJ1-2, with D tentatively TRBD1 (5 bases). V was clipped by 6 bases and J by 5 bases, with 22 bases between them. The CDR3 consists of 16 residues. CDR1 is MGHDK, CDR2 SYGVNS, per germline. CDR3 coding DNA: TGTGCCAGCAGGGGAGGCAGGGAAGAAAATAGGTATGGCTACACCTTC. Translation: CASRGGREENRYGYTF.

DNA for the CDR3: TGCGCCAGCAGCCAAGATGGGGACAGCTACAATGAGCAGTTCTTC. Its translation: CASSQDGDSYNEQFF. This chain uses TRBV4-3 with TRBJ2-1, with TRBD1 matching over 7 bases. Germline V lookup: CDR1 LGHNA, CDR2 YSLEER. The CDR3 spans 15 residues. The V segment lost 0 bases and the J segment 3 bases; nucleotides outside the gene matches: 2.

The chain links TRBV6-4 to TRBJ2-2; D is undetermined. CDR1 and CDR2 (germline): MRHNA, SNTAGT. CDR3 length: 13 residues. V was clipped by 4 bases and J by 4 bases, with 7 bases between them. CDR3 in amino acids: CASSVRATGELFF. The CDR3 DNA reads TGTGCCAGCAGTGTAAGGGCCACCGGGGAGCTGTTTTTT.

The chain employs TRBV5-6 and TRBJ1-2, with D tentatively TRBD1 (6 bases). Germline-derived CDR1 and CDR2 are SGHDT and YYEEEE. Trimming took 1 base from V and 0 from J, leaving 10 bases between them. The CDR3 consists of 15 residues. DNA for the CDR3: TGTGCCAGCAGCTTGTGGGGGGCGACTAACTATGGCTACACCTTC. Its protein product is CASSLWGATNYGYTF.

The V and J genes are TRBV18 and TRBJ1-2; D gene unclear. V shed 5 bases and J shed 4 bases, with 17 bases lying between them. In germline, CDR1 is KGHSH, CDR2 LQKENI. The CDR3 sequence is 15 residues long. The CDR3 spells CASSATDVVVYGYTF. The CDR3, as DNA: TGTGCCAGCTCAGCCACAGATGTGGTTGTCTATGGCTACACCTTC.

The chain's CDR3 is CASSVEGGGSQETQYF. The CDR3 nucleotides are TGTGCCAGCAGCGTAGAGGGCGGGGGGTCCCAAGAGACCCAGTACTTC. This chain links TRBV9 with TRBJ2-5; 8 bases are a match to TRBD2. Per the germline V gene, CDR1 is SGDLS and CDR2 is YYNGEE. J lost 1 base, V lost 0 bases, and 5 bases had no gene match. This CDR3 has 16 amino acids.

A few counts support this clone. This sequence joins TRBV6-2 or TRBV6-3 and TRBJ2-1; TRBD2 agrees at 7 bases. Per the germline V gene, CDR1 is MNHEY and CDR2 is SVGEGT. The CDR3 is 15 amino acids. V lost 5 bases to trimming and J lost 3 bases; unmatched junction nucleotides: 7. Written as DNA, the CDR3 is TGTGCCAGCAGTGTGAACGGGGAGGGCTACAATGAGCAGTTCTTC. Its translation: CASSVNGEGYNEQFF.

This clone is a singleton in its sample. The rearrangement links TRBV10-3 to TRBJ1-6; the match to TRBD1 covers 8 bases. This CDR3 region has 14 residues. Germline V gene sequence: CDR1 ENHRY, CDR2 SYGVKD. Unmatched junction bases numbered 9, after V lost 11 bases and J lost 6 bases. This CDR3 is CAGKTGAFNSPLHF. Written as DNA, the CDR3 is TGTGCCGGAAAGACAGGGGCTTTTAATTCACCCCTCCACTTT.

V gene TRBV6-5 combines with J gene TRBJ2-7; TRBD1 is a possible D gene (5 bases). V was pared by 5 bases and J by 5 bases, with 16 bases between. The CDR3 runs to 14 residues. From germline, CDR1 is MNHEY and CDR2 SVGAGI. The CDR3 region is CASSPRKKGNEQYF. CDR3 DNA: TGTGCCAGCAGTCCCAGAAAAAAGGGGAACGAGCAGTACTTC.

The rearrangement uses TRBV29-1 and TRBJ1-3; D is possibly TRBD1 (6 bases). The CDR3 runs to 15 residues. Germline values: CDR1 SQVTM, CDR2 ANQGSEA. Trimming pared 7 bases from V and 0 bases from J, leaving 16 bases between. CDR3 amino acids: CSASWTATSGNTIYF. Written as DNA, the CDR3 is TGCAGCGCTTCATGGACAGCAACCTCTGGAAACACCATATATTTT.

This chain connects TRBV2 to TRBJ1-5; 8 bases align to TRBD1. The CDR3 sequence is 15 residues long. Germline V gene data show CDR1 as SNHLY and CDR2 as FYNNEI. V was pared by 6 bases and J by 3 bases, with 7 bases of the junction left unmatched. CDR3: CASRDRAGFNQPQHF. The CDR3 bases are TGTGCCAGCAGGGACAGGGCGGGGTTCAATCAGCCCCAGCATTTT.

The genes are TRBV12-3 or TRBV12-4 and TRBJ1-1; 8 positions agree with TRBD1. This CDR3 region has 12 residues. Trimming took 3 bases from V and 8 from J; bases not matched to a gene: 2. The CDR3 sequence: CASSFWDREAFF. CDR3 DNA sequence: TGTGCCAGCAGTTTCTGGGACAGGGAAGCTTTCTTT.

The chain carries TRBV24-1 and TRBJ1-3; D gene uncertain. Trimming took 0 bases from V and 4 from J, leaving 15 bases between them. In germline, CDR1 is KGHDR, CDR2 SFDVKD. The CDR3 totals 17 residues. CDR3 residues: CATSDLIGRSRGNTIYF. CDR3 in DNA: TGTGCCACCAGTGATTTGATCGGACGGTCTCGGGGAAACACCATATATTTT.

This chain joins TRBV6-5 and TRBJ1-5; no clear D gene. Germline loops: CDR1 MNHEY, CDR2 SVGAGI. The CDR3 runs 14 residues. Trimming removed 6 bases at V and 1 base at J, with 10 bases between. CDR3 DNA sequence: TGTGCCAGCAGAGCCGGGAGGAGCAATCAGCCCCAGCATTTT. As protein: CASRAGRSNQPQHF.